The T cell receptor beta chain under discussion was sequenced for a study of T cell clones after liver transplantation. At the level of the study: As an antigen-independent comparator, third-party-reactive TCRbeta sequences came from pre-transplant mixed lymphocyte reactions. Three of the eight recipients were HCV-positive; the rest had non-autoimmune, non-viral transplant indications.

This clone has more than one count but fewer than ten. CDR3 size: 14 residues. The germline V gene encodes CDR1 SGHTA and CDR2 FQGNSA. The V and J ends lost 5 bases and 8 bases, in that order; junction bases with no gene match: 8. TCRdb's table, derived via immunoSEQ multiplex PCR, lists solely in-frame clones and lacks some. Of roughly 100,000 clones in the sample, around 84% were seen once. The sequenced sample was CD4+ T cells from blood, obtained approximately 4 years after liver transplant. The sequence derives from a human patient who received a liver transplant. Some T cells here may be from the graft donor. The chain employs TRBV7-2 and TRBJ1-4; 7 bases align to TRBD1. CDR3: CASSPYRGGEKLFF. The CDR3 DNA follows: TGTGCCAGCAGCCCTTACAGGGGTGGCGAAAAACTGTTTTTT.